Listed below are T cell receptor beta chains from one sample, sequenced in a study of shared clonotypes between healthy human individuals. Produced via immunoSEQ multiplex PCR; TCRdb's table is partial and in-frame only. The repertoire includes fewer than 3 million clones, 85% to 95% of them detected once, and about 0.41% sits in the top ten. Specimen: naive CD4+ T cells from PBMCs. Receptor source: a man between 18 and 35 years old in good health. Some clones in this sample may be carry-over from other donors' samples. The conserved cysteine and the conserved F or W are not part of the CDR3 here.

v_call cdr3_aa
TRBV7-7 ASSLNRDGEAF
TRBV11-3 ASSLDLISKLEAGEQY
TRBV7-9 ASSSAVLEGYEQY
TRBV28 ASSPLSSGRYQETQY
TRBV30 AWSVRSRGDTQY
TRBV13 ASSRASGRAYNEQF
TRBV6-1 ASSEADGLYNSPLH
TRBV28 ASSLSKNTEAF
TRBV5-4 ASSMTQNLNTEAF
TRBV18 ASSPGLVTSGAYEQY
TRBV5-6 ASSNLAGGHEQF
TRBV19 ASSTDRPQPQH
TRBV27 ASSLKDPNNYNEQF
TRBV6-5 ASSYSWDRGRFAQY
TRBV27 ASSSQETQY
TRBV5-6 ASSTTGGFYEQY
TRBV5-1 ASRRTSGSYEQY
TRBV6-5 ASRYRTSGSYEQY
TRBV7-3 ASSSGPASTDTQY
TRBV9 ASSSGTARQETQY
TRBV27 ASRDPRVTDTQY
TRBV10-3 AISARGSEGTEAF
TRBV20-1 SAVTGETQY
TRBV9 ASSVNPSSYNEQF
TRBV19 ASSINSGFSGDIQY
TRBV5-1 ASRKGLGEQY
TRBV11-3 ASSPDGDTQY
TRBV11-2 ASSLGLGQGNYYGYT
TRBV18 ASSPNSWTGGYEQF
TRBV7-2 ASRTTGTQY
TRBV9 ASSGTAGGPQGGELF
TRBV7-2 ASSLAGDRGEKLF
TRBV6-1 ASSEMDRGLTEAF
TRBV27 ASSLSGETQY
TRBV6-5 ASSYLGAGNYNEQF
TRBV19 ASGVGETQY
TRBV10-2 ASSEPVDTEAF
TRBV19 ASSIQAGIYGYT
TRBV5-1 ASKLASSSYEQY
TRBV5-1 ASSLAGEGGTNEY
TRBV5-4 ASRAQGGRNTEAF
TRBV13 ASSPPRWGEVITGELF
TRBV28 ASSLVGGISKNIQY
TRBV28 ASSRSDGKRGPQH
TRBV18 ASSLMHELSSGANVLT
TRBV19 ASSGDANYGYT
TRBV5-4 ASSQGGEYGYT
TRBV4-1 ASSQGGLSSYNEQF
TRBV29-1 SGTQGVFGKNIQY
TRBV7-9 ASSRGLAEFYEQY
TRBV28 ASSQPGQGGSPLH
TRBV6-1 ASSVAGPSTDTQY